This section outlines one T cell receptor (beta chain) sequence together with its context. The antigen is unknown. The data were taken from a study of shared clonotypes between healthy human individuals. Study in general: Every donor yielded three CD4 naive, three CD4 memory, two CD8 naive and one CD8 memory plate. Overall study findings and caveats: Depth was large, yet rarefaction showed that sorted-subset sequencing was incomplete. Generation probabilities were higher for clonotypes shared across all four sorted-subset donors than for unshared ones.

The assay was immunoSEQ multiplex PCR, and TCRdb's table has in-frame clones only and misses some. The repertoire holds 2 million to 2.5 million clones, with 85% to 95% as singletons. The receptor comes from a man in his late teens or twenties in good health. Some clones in this sample may be carry-over from other donors' samples. Sequencing was done on a sample of naive CD4+ T cells from PBMCs. Specified subset: CD45RA+ positively selected.

The CDR3 nucleotides are TGCGCCAGCAGTGCGGAGGGGGACCCTCGGGGAAACAATGAGCAGTTCTTC. It specifies CASSAEGDPRGNNEQFF. V is TRBV10-1 and J is TRBJ2-1; D possibly matches TRBD1 or TRBD2 (6 bases each). V was cut by 4 bases and J by 5 bases, with 21 bases left in between. CDR1 WNHNN and CDR2 SYGVQD come from the germline V gene (reference sequence). This CDR3 comprises 17 residues.